Given below is one T cell receptor beta chain in context. Genomic DNA acted as the template from which TCR beta VDJ combination and CDR3 sequence profiling were carried out. TCRdb re-derived calls from the reads in MiXCR, one entry per CDR3 protein. The data show about 270,000 distinct CDR3 sequences, roughly 80% seen once. The data belong to a study of CD8+CD57+ T cells in acquired aplastic anemia. Patients sequenced had flow cytometry evidence of CD8+CD57+ cell expansion. V was clipped by 5 bases and J by 1 base, with 14 bases between them. Germline V gene data show CDR1 as LNHDA and CDR2 as SQIVND (reference sequence). The CDR3 runs to 15 residues.

Sample: sorted CD4+, CD8+, or CD8+CD57+ T cells (not recorded which) from PBMCs. This chain uses TRBV19 with TRBJ1-2, with D perhaps matching TRBD1 (6 bases). This clonotype originated in a human donor with aplastic anemia. The CDR3 nucleotides are TGTGCCAGTAGTTTCAAGACAGGAAGTAACTATGGCTACACCTTC. This encodes CASSFKTGSNYGYTF. Combining the CDR3 with reference TRBV19 and TRBJ1-2 gives the whole variable domain DGGITQSPKYLFRKEGQNVTLSCEQNLNHDAMYWYRQDPGQGLRLIYYSQIVNDFQKGDIAEGYSVSREKKESFPLTVTSAQKNPTAFYLCASSFKTGSNYGYTFGSGTRLTVV.